What follows describes a single T cell receptor beta chain. Antigen: not known. These data belong to a study of OX40 agonist ivuxolimab in advanced cancers. Findings and limits, study-wide: The specificity for antigen of the expanded peripheral T cells was not determined.

This CDR3 spans 15 amino acids. The V gene's germline CDR1 is SGHDT and CDR2 YYEEEE. Trimming cost V 4 bases and J 8 bases; bases outside gene matches: 8. The method was immunoSEQ multiplex PCR; TCRdb's version includes in-frame clones alone and lacks a portion of them. The repertoire includes about 46,000 clones, approximately 83% of them detected once, and around 2% sits in the top ten. This material consisted of CD4+ or CD8+ T cells sorted from blood, taken in a trial of the OX40 agonist ivuxolimab. The TCR originated in an adult with an advanced solid tumor such as melanoma, head and neck, liver or kidney cancer. This chain connects TRBV5-6 to TRBJ1-6; 8 positions match TRBD1. The CDR3 DNA follows: TGTGCCAGCAGCGGGCTTAACAGGGGGGATTCACCCCTCCACTTT. Translating gives CASSGLNRGDSPLHF.